One and the same sample provided the 5 T cell receptor beta chains below, sequenced in a study of blood T cell repertoires in COVID-19. Profiled with immunoSEQ multiplex PCR; TCRdb holds only in-frame clones, not every one. The sample lists some 130,000 clones; over 75% were seen once. The sample was peripheral blood. The receptors here all came from a human donor in a cohort sampled during active COVID-19.

The chain has TRBV4-1 and TRBJ2-5; 7 nucleotides align to TRBD1. The length of the CDR3 is 14 residues. The V gene's germline CDR1 is MGHRA and CDR2 YSYEKL. J was trimmed by 3 bases and V by 3 bases; bases with no gene match: 4. The CDR3 nucleotides are TGCGCCAGCAGCCAGACCACAGGGGAAGAGACCCAGTACTTC. This encodes CASSQTTGEETQYF.

The chain joins TRBV12-5 to TRBJ2-2; TRBD1 might be the D (6 bases). The CDR3 is 17 amino acids. Trimming shortened V by 7 bases and J by 6 bases, and 24 bases separated the two germline ends. Germline CDR1 reads LGHNT; CDR2 reads FRNRAP. The CDR3 loop is CASVLGQLDLWAGELFF. CDR3 in DNA: TGTGCTAGTGTGTTGGGACAATTGGATCTCTGGGCCGGGGAGCTGTTTTTT.

In this sample, this clone turned up a few times. The V call is TRBV2, the J call TRBJ1-4; D is unresolved. Per the germline V gene, CDR1 is SNHLY and CDR2 is FYNNEI. V lost 4 bases to trimming and J lost 6 bases, with 9 bases between them. The length of the CDR3 is 13 residues. The CDR3 nucleotides read TGTGCCAGCAGTGTGAGGGCTGATGAAAAACTGTTTTTT. Translated, it gives CASSVRADEKLFF.

This clone was observed once. This chain joins TRBV4-1 and TRBJ1-1; D not resolved. The germline V and J ends were trimmed by 3 bases and 1 base, with 18 bases remaining between them. The CDR3 length is 17 residues. CDR1 and CDR2 from the germline V gene are MGHRA and YSYEKL. The CDR3: CASSHKVGGARNTEAFF. The CDR3 DNA reads TGCGCCAGCAGCCACAAGGTCGGCGGAGCAAGGAACACTGAAGCTTTCTTT.

The rearrangement links TRBV19 to TRBJ2-1; 9 positions match TRBD2. V was pared by 8 bases and J by 10 bases, with 9 bases of the junction left unmatched. Per germline, CDR1 LNHDA and CDR2 SQIVND (reference sequence). The CDR3 is made up of 13 amino acids. This chain's CDR3 is CASSPASGMEQFF. Written as DNA, the CDR3 is TGTGCCAGTTCTCCGGCTAGCGGGATGGAGCAGTTCTTC. Complete variable domain (other parts from reference TRBV19 and TRBJ2-1): DGGITQSPKYLFRKEGQNVTLSCEQNLNHDAMYWYRQDPGQGLRLIYYSQIVNDFQKGDIAEGYSVSREKKESFPLTVTSAQKNPTAFYLCASSPASGMEQFFGPGTRLTVL.